This T cell receptor beta chain was captured by sequencing in a study of PD-1 blockade in mismatch repair-deficient tumors. Assay: immunoSEQ multiplex PCR; the TCRdb copy retains only in-frame clones and omits some. Of some 100,000 clones in the sample, 82% were seen once. This clone was seen only once. V gave up 3 bases and J gave up 2 bases; unmatched junction bases: 3. CDR1 and CDR2 from the germline V gene are KGHSH and LQKENI. The CDR3 is made up of 15 amino acids. The origin of this receptor is an adult with mismatch repair-deficient cancer. Sample: peripheral blood, taken about 36 weeks after starting pembrolizumab. The chain employs TRBV18 and TRBJ2-7; TRBD2 aligns across 11 bases. The CDR3 sequence is CASSPGTSGAYEQYF. As DNA, the CDR3 is TGTGCCAGCTCACCCGGGACTAGCGGCGCCTACGAGCAGTACTTC.